These 26 T cell receptor beta chains were all obtained from the same sample, sequenced in a study of regulatory T cells in long-lasting Graves disease. Regarding time point: newly diagnosed GD, antithyroid drugs for less than 3 months. RNA extracted from PBMCs served as the sequencing template. Assembly of TCR beta libraries relied on iRepertoire HTBI primers together with Arm-PCR of CDR3 regions. MiXCR was run by TCRdb on the multiplex PCR reads, yielding one entry per CDR3 protein. The table records around 420,000 distinct CDR3 sequences, 15% of them present only once. This sample also appeared in a second study, on T cells in Graves' hyperthyroidism and ophthalmopathy.

The sample in question was peripheral blood mononuclear cells (PBMCs), obtained at new diagnosis, from a patient treated with antithyroid drugs. These receptor sequences come from a woman aged 40 to 49 with Graves disease.

In its sample, this clonotype was seen many times. V and J are TRBV11-3 and TRBJ2-1; 8 nucleotides line up with TRBD1. This CDR3 comprises 16 residues. Germline V gene lookup returns CDR1 SGHNT and CDR2 YENEEA. V lost 2 bases to trimming and J lost 8 bases; unmatched junction nucleotides: 11. The CDR3 DNA is TGTGCCAGCAGCTTAAGGTCCCAGGGGGCTTGGCATGAGCAGTTCTTC. Protein sequence: CASSLRSQGAWHEQFF.

This clonotype showed up many times. The chain is built from TRBV14 and TRBJ2-3; 7 bases agree with TRBD1. Trimming removed 5 bases from V and 3 bases from J; junction bases left unmatched: 14. The CDR3 totals 17 residues. Germline loops: CDR1 SGHDN, CDR2 FVKESK. The CDR3: CASSYLPLTGVTDTQYF. The CDR3 bases are TGTGCCAGCAGCTACCTCCCTCTCACAGGGGTAACAGATACGCAGTATTTT.

This clonotype appeared a few times. This chain joins TRBV28 and TRBJ2-3; unclear D gene. The CDR3 is 15 residues long. V lost 5 bases, J lost 0 bases, and 12 bases lay in between. CDR1 is MDHEN, CDR2 SYDVKM, per germline. The chain's CDR3 is CASSPSKISTDTQYF. Here the CDR3 DNA reads TGTGCCAGCAGTCCCTCGAAGATAAGCACAGATACGCAGTATTTT.

About this clonotype itself: This clone may be a read error of a much larger clone one base away. This chain joins TRBV28 and TRBJ2-1, with D hard to call. In germline, CDR1 is MDHEN, CDR2 SYDVKM. Trimming pared 9 bases from V and 6 bases from J, leaving 18 bases between. The CDR3 contains 14 residues. The CDR3 loop reads CASSPTTVSNEQFF. CDR3 coding DNA: TGTGCCAGTTCTCCGACGACCGTTTCCAATGAGCAGTTCTTC. Drawing the rest from reference TRBV28 and TRBJ2-1, the complete variable domain is DVKVTQSSRYLVKRTGEKVFLECVQDMDHENMFWYRQDPGLGLRLIYFSYDVKMKEKGDIPEGYSVSREKKERFSLILESASTNQTSMYLCASSPTTVSNEQFFGPGTRLTVL.

Ten or more counts support this clonotype. The chain links TRBV24-1 to TRBJ2-7; a possible D gene is TRBD2 (5 bases). This CDR3 spans 13 amino acids. Trimming left V 5 bases short and J 6 bases short, with 13 bases between. Germline CDR1 and CDR2: KGHDR and SFDVKD. The CDR3 DNA is TGTGCCACCAGTGCCAAAGGGAGTCGCGAGCAGTACTTC. This codes for CATSAKGSREQYF.

The chain is built from TRBV20-1 and TRBJ2-7; 8 nucleotides line up with TRBD2. The trim removed 1 base at V and 3 bases at J, leaving 8 bases unmatched. There are 15 residues in the CDR3. Germline CDR1 and CDR2: DFQATT and SNEGSKA (reference sequence). The CDR3 DNA is TGCAGTGCTAGAGCCAATAGCGGGACAATCTACGAGCAGTACTTC. Amino acid sequence: CSARANSGTIYEQYF.

This clonotype was found many times. V usage is TRBV28 and J usage is TRBJ1-1; D gene unclear. Germline CDR1 MDHEN, CDR2 SYDVKM. The length of the CDR3 is 12 residues. Trimming shortened V by 6 bases and J by 1 base, and 6 bases separated the two germline ends. Here the CDR3 reads CASRGENTEAFF. CDR3 in DNA: TGTGCCAGCAGAGGAGAGAACACTGAAGCTTTCTTT.

The chain is built from TRBV4-3 and TRBJ1-6, with 7 bases lining up with TRBD1. Per the germline V gene, CDR1 is LGHNA and CDR2 is YSLEER. Germline trimming cut 1 base from V and 10 bases from J; bases unmatched to any gene: 10. The CDR3 runs to 16 residues. Here the CDR3 reads CASSQAGGGVRSPLHF. The CDR3 DNA follows: TGCGCCAGCAGCCAAGCCGGAGGGGGCGTAAGGTCACCCCTCCACTTT.

As for this clonotype: A clone one base away is much larger, so this may be a read error. The J gene is TRBJ1-1, the V gene TRBV28; a possible D gene is TRBD1 (6 bases). The CDR3 is 14 amino acids. CDR1 MDHEN and CDR2 SYDVKM come from the germline V gene. CDR3 nucleotides: TGTGCCAGCAGATCGAAGGGGGGGAACGCTGAAGCTTTCTTT. Its protein is CASRSKGGNAEAFF.

The rearrangement links TRBV7-3 to TRBJ2-1; TRBD1 matches 7 bases. This CDR3 has 14 amino acids. Trimming cost V 4 bases and J 10 bases; bases outside gene matches: 10. Looked up from germline, CDR1 is SGHTA and CDR2 is FQGTGA. As DNA, the CDR3 is TGTGCCAGCAGCTCAGAACAGGGGAGTGGGGAGCAGTTCTTC. It is translated as CASSSEQGSGEQFF.

This clonotype was found a few times. The chain recombines TRBV25-1 with TRBJ1-2; D uncertain. CDR3 size: 15 residues. Germline CDR1 and CDR2: MGHDK and SYGVNS. Trimming took off 2 bases at V and 6 bases at J, with 16 bases between the two ends. CDR3 coding DNA: TGTGCCAGCAGTGAAATGAACGGGATTGGAAATGGCTACACCTTC. Its translation: CASSEMNGIGNGYTF.

V is TRBV27 and J is TRBJ1-3; maybe TRBD1 (5 bases). There are 17 residues in the CDR3. Trimming pared 2 bases from V and 2 bases from J, leaving 16 bases between. CDR1 MNHEY and CDR2 SMNVEV come from the germline V gene (reference sequence). CDR3 in DNA: TGTGCCAGCAGTTTAAAGGGTCGGGGGGTGACTGGAAACACCATATATTTT. This encodes CASSLKGRGVTGNTIYF.

This clonotype has a count of ten or more. This chain links TRBV6-1 with TRBJ2-2; D possibly corresponds to TRBD1 (6 bases). The CDR3 extends over 14 amino acids. Trimming took off 10 bases at V and 0 bases at J, with 12 bases between the two ends. The germline V gene has CDR1 MNHNS and CDR2 SASEGT. The CDR3 reads CAIRRQANTGELFF. CDR3 in DNA: TGTGCCATCCGGAGACAGGCGAACACCGGGGAGCTGTTTTTT.

About this clonotype: A much larger clone differs from this one at a single base, so this may be a read error. The chain uses TRBV19 and TRBJ2-5; perhaps TRBD2 as D (5 bases). The CDR3 length is 14 residues. Germline lookup yields CDR1 LNHDA and CDR2 SQIVND (reference sequence). In DNA form, the CDR3 reads TGTGCCAGTAGTATGTTGGACTCCCAAGAGACCAAGTACTTC. Its translation: CASSMLDSQETKYF.

There are a few counts of this clonotype. The rearrangement uses TRBV4-3 and TRBJ2-1; 8 bases match TRBD1. With 0 bases clipped from V and 2 bases from J, the junction kept 12 bases outside the gene matches. Germline V gene data show CDR1 as LGHNA and CDR2 as YSLEER. The CDR3 has 19 amino acids. The CDR3 is CASSQESGRRDRTYNEQFF. The CDR3 region has the DNA TGCGCCAGCAGCCAAGAAAGTGGCCGCCGGGACAGGACCTACAATGAGCAGTTCTTC.

There are a few counts of this clonotype. The rearrangement uses TRBV6-2 or TRBV6-3 and TRBJ2-7; TRBD2 is a possible D gene (6 bases). This CDR3 is 14 amino acids long. Germline V lookup: CDR1 MNHEY, CDR2 SVGEGT. With 6 bases removed from V and 5 bases from J, the gap between germline ends came to 17 bases. CDR3 loop: CASSGSLALHEQYF. The CDR3 region has the DNA TGTGCCAGCAGCGGGAGTCTAGCCCTGCACGAGCAGTACTTC.

This clonotype was counted at least ten times. The V and J genes are TRBV11-3 and TRBJ1-1; D is uncertain. The CDR3 totals 15 residues. The germline V gene has CDR1 SGHNT and CDR2 YENEEA. V was cut by 1 base and J by 3 bases, with 12 bases left in between. The CDR3 loop reads CASSLVGRSDTEAFF. The CDR3 DNA follows: TGTGCCAGCAGCTTAGTGGGCAGGTCGGACACTGAAGCTTTCTTT.

This clonotype was found many times. This rearrangement joins TRBV2 to TRBJ2-1; TRBD2 aligns across 7 bases. Germline V gene lookup returns CDR1 SNHLY and CDR2 FYNNEI. V dropped 6 bases and J dropped 5; count of bases not matched to a gene: 7. The CDR3 is 14 amino acids. The CDR3 loop reads CASRAGTTHNEQFF. CDR3 nucleotides: TGTGCCAGCAGGGCCGGGACTACACACAATGAGCAGTTCTTC.

The table lists this clonotype with many counts. The chain uses TRBV7-3 and TRBJ2-1, with D tentatively TRBD2 (6 bases). The CDR3 has 15 residues. V lost 5 bases, J lost 6 bases, and 17 bases lay in between. Germline V gives CDR1 SGHTA, CDR2 FQGTGA. In DNA form, the CDR3 reads TGTGCCAGCAGCGAGAGCGGGCTCAGGGCCAATGAGCAGTTCTTC. Amino acids: CASSESGLRANEQFF.

The chain combines TRBV20-1 with TRBJ2-3; maybe TRBD2 (6 bases). V was pared by 2 bases and J by 4 bases, with 13 bases between. Germline CDR1 DFQATT, CDR2 SNEGSKA (reference sequence). This CDR3 spans 14 amino acids. The CDR3 spells CSARPGAGPDTQYF. In DNA, the CDR3 is TGCAGTGCTAGACCGGGAGCGGGCCCAGATACGCAGTATTTT.

This clonotype has a handful of counts. Relative to the germline gene, one junction end is altered; a read error may explain this. V usage is TRBV6-5 and J usage is TRBJ2-7, with D uncertain. This CDR3 spans 15 amino acids. CDR1 is MNHEY and CDR2 is SVGAGI in the germline V gene. CDR3 in DNA: TGTGCCGGCAGTTACTCCAGGCCGGATCTCTACGAGCAGTACTTC. Residues: CAGSYSRPDLYEQYF.

The chain links TRBV12-5 to TRBJ2-1; 11 bases match TRBD2. J gave up 5 bases and V 4 bases, and 7 bases lay outside the gene matches. The CDR3 is 16 residues long. In germline, CDR1 is LGHNT, CDR2 FRNRAP. The CDR3 sequence: CASGSLAGGPDNEQFF. As DNA, the CDR3 is TGTGCTAGTGGTTCCTTAGCGGGAGGGCCAGACAATGAGCAGTTCTTC. Full variable domain (missing parts from reference TRBV12-5 and TRBJ2-1): DARVTQTPRHKVTEMGQEVTMRCQPILGHNTVFWYRQTMMQGLELLAYFRNRAPLDDSGMPKDRFSAEMPDATLATLKIQPSEPRDSAVYFCASGSLAGGPDNEQFFGPGTRLTVL.

V is TRBV6-2 or TRBV6-3 and J is TRBJ2-1; D may be TRBD2 (5 bases). The CDR3 extends over 15 amino acids. Per germline, CDR1 MNHEY and CDR2 SVGEGT. Trimming removed 6 bases at V and 0 bases at J, with 12 bases between. In nucleotides, the CDR3 is TGTGCCAGCAGCTCGGGGATACCCTCCTACAATGAGCAGTTCTTC. This codes for CASSSGIPSYNEQFF.

This clonotype was counted at least ten times. The chain links TRBV12-3 or TRBV12-4 to TRBJ2-2; the D gene is possibly TRBD1 (6 bases). Trimming took 7 bases from V and 0 from J, leaving 12 bases between them. The CDR3 length is 15 residues. The CDR3 DNA reads TGTGCCAGCATTCAGGGGTTACCGAACACCGGGGAGCTGTTTTTT. Translation: CASIQGLPNTGELFF.

This clonotype was counted ten times or more. The rearrangement joins TRBV2 to TRBJ2-7; unclear D gene. The CDR3 spans 14 residues. Germline CDR1 and CDR2: SNHLY and FYNNEI. The ends were cut back, 7 bases at V and 1 base at J, with 14 bases in the middle. CDR3 bases: TGTGCCAGCACCAGCAACCTAGGGTCCTACGAGCAGTACTTC. It yields the protein CASTSNLGSYEQYF.

The sample holds many counts of this clonotype. The chain has TRBV28 and TRBJ1-3; D unclear. V was clipped by 8 bases and J by 7 bases, with 9 bases between them. The CDR3 loop spans 11 amino acids. From germline, CDR1 is MDHEN and CDR2 SYDVKM. CDR3 nucleotide sequence: TGTGCCAGCTCAGATGGGAACACCATATATTTT. Translated, it gives CASSDGNTIYF.